The clone carrying this T cell receptor (beta chain) was seen just once. This sample stems from a study of blood T cell repertoires in COVID-19. In the study overall: The United States, Italy and Spain supplied acute and convalescent COVID-19 samples. T cells, B-cell-depleted T cells, or PBMCs provided the cDNA or gDNA that served as material.

Trimming shortened V by 5 bases and J by 5 bases, and 21 bases separated the two germline ends. This CDR3 has 17 residues. The germline CDR1 and CDR2 sequences are ENHRY and SYGVKD. TCRdb's copy holds only in-frame clones and misses some; the assay was immunoSEQ multiplex PCR. The data show approximately 250,000 clones, about 91% seen once. Participants, 18 to 89 years old, spanned fewer than 25 US areas. Sequencing input: PBMCs or T cells enriched from blood (not recorded which). The source of this sequence is a man aged 40-55 years who had been exposed to COVID-19. The V gene is TRBV10-3, the J gene TRBJ2-2; D is possibly TRBD1 (5 bases). CDR3 in amino acids: CAISRPTGVGRTGELFF. The CDR3 DNA reads TGTGCCATCAGTAGGCCCACAGGAGTTGGTAGAACCGGGGAGCTGTTTTTT.